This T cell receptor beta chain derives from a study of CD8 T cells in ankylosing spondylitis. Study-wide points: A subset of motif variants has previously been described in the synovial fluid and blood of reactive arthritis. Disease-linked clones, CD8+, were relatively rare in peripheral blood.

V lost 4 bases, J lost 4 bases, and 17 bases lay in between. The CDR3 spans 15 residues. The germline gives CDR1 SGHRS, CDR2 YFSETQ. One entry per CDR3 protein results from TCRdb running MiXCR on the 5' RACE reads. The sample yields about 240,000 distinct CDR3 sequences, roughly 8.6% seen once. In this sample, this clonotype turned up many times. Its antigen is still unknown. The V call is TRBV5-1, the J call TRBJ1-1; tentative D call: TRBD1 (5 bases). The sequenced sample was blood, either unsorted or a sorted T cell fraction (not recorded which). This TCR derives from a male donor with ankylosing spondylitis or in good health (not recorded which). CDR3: CASSGGRQTGTEAFF. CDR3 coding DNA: TGCGCCAGCAGCGGTGGGAGACAGACGGGCACTGAAGCTTTCTTT.